The present entry profiles one T cell receptor (beta chain) with its context. Its antigen is not identified. Findings and caveats of the study: Tumor Treg TCRs overlapped most with tumor naive CD4+ cells.

Full-length variable regions came from constant-region reverse primers plus semi-nested Nested Universal Primer A PCR. One entry per CDR3 protein results from TCRdb running MiXCR on the 5' RACE reads. The sample shows roughly 45,000 distinct CDR3 sequences, about a fifth of them seen only once. Tregs were sorted as CD4+CD25+CD127-/low cells. V was shortened by 5 bases and J by 1 base, with 11 bases between the two germline ends. This CDR3 has 14 residues. In germline, CDR1 is MNHNY, CDR2 SVGAGI (reference sequence). The receptor comes from a female donor with breast cancer. The genes are TRBV6-6 and TRBJ1-1; TRBD1 might be the D (5 bases). Sequenced: Tregs sorted from a lymph node. Written as DNA, the CDR3 is TGTGCCAGCAGTCAAATTGACAGGAACACTGAAGCTTTCTTT. Translated, it gives CASSQIDRNTEAFF.